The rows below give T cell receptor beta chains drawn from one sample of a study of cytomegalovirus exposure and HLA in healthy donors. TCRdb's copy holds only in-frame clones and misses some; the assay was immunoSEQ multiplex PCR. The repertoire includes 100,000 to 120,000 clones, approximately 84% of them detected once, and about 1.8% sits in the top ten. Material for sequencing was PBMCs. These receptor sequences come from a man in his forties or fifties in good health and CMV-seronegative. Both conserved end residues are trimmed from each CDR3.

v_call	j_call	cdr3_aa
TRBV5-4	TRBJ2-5	ASSPRQGAGETQY
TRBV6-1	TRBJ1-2	ASSEALGQGKGYT
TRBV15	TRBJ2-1	ATSPGRGGRDEQF
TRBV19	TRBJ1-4	ASSRVRGNHEKLF
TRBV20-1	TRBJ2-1	SVSIRGEQF
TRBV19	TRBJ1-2	ASSGQGSYGYT
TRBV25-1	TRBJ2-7	ASSETGPKEQY
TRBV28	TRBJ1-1	ASTDPNTEAF
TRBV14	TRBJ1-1	ASSQAPGGGTEAF
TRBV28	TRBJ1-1	ASSLYSAAEAF
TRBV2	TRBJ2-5	ASSDIGTGYQETQY
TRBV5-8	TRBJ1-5	ASSSRARSLYSNQPQH
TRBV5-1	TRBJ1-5	ASSLNPTDRSNQPQH
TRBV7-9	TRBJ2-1	ASSSRLADEQF
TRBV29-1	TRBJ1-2	SVEEVAGGSGYT
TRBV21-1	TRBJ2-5	ASSRKPTSLGGETQY
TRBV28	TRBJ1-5	ASREGTGGQPQH
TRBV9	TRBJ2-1	ASSARDLTYNEQF
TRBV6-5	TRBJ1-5	ASSYRGNSNQPQH
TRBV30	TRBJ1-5	AWNRDAQPQH
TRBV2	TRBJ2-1	ASSDRDFNEQF
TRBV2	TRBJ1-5	ASSVGISNQPQH
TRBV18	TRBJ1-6	ASSPPSSGGGSPLH
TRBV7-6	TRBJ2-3	ASSWDLRDTQY
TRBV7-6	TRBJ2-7	ASSLAGPYEQY
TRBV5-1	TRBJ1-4	ASSETGGTTNEKLF
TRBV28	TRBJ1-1	ASSSTGEATEAF
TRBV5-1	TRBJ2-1	ASSFQGEGNEQF
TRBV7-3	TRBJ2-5	ASSSDPGGTQY
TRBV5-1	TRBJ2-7	ASSLKGLYEQY
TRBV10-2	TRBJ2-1	ASRVGALSYNEQF
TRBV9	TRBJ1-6	ASSGQGKDNSPLH
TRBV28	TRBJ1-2	ASSLSSNYGYT
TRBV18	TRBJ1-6	ASSPRTGENSPLH
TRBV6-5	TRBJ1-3	ASSRGQAPGNTIY
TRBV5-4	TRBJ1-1	ASSPRPGTENTEAF
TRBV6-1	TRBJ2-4	ASSEDGREDIQY
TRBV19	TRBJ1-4	ASRGQGEEKLF
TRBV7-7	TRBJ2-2	ASSLGLNTGELF
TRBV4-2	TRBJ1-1	ASSAESTEAF
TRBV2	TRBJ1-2	ASRGQGNYGYT
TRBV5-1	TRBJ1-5	ASSLGGTGNQPQH
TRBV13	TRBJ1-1	ASSLYYGAGGPKAF
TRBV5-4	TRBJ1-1	ASSFARGGMGNTEAF
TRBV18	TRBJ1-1	ASSPKIGTTLGAF
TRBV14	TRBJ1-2	ASSQASGAPYGYT
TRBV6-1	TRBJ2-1	ASSALSSYNEQF
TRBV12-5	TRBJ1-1	ASGLVSGPGGRPVKAF
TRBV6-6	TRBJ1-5	ATWTPNTNQPQH
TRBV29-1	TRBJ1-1	SVGDNSPRAF
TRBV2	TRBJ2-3	ASSESLDFGRTDTQY
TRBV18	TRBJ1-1	ASSPKRQEAF
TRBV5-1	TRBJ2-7	ASSQGTGVTYEQY